This TCR beta chain comes out of a study of shared clonotypes between healthy human individuals. Sequenced by immunoSEQ multiplex PCR; TCRdb stores in-frame clones only, minus some. The sample includes a few million clones, 85% to 95% of them seen just once. Worth noting for this clone: What it binds is unknown.

Whole-study results and caveats: Memory subsets had estimated richness that was generally smaller than that of naive subsets.

Within Nashville, Tennessee resided all donors, each a Caucasian adult. The investigators split CD4+ cells into a CD45RA+ naive subset and a CD45RA-negative memory subset. The CDR3 sequence is 14 residues long. Trimming pared 8 bases from V and 4 bases from J, leaving 17 bases between. CDR1 SNHLY and CDR2 FYNNEI come from the germline V gene. The gene calls are TRBV2 and TRBJ1-2; D is undetermined. Source material: naive CD4+ T cells from PBMCs. Subset of the sample: CD45RA+ positively selected. This clonotype was sampled from a man aged 18 to 29 in good health. Some clones in this sample may be carry-over from other donors' samples. The CDR3 nucleotides are TGTGCCAGCGGATTAGAAGATGGGGTCTATGGCTACACCTTC. This translates into CASGLEDGVYGYTF.